Shown below are 13 T cell receptor beta chains from a single sample sequenced in a study of breast tumors, draining lymph nodes, adjacent tissues. TCRdb ran MiXCR on the multiplex PCR reads and lists one entry per CDR3 protein. There are around 140,000 distinct CDR3 sequences in the sample; around 20% occur only once, and around 2.6% lies in the top ten. Axillary draining lymph nodes of breast cancer patients supplied the node samples. The sample was axillary lymph node tissue. The receptors derive from a female donor with breast cancer. Some clones in this sample may be carry-over from other donors' samples.

This clonotype was counted ten times or more. The chain is built from TRBV6-5 and TRBJ1-5, with D possibly being TRBD1 (6 bases). Germline values: CDR1 MNHEY, CDR2 SVGAGI. The CDR3 consists of 16 residues. The V end lost 7 bases, the J end lost 1 base, and 17 bases lay between the germline ends. The CDR3 sequence is CASNGQPGVSNQPQHF. Written as DNA, the CDR3 is TGTGCCAGCAACGGACAGCCTGGGGTCAGCAATCAGCCCCAGCATTTT.

There are many counts of this clonotype. In DNA form, the CDR3 reads TGTGCCATCAGTGAGTCGGTTAGCTTCAATGAGCAGTTCTTC. It yields the protein CAISESVSFNEQFF. The chain uses TRBV10-3 and TRBJ2-1; D not certain. Germline V gene lookup returns CDR1 ENHRY and CDR2 SYGVKD. This CDR3 is built from 14 residues. V gave up 0 bases and J gave up 6 bases, with 9 bases separating them.

This clonotype came up many times. This rearrangement joins TRBV30 to TRBJ2-7; no clear D. The ends were cut back, 1 base at V and 3 bases at J, with 10 bases in the middle. Germline assignment: CDR1 GTSNPN and CDR2 SVGIG (reference sequence). The CDR3 consists of 13 residues. Written as DNA, the CDR3 is TGTGCCTGGAGTGGTCGGGCGGTCTACGAGCAGTACTTC. Protein sequence: CAWSGRAVYEQYF.

This clonotype was seen at least ten times. This chain joins TRBV4-2 and TRBJ2-7; D is perhaps TRBD2 (6 bases). Germline assignment: CDR1 LGHNA and CDR2 YNFKEQ. The CDR3 has 15 residues. Trimming stripped 1 base from V and 1 base from J, with 11 bases between. The CDR3 nucleotides are TGTGCCAGCAGCCAAGTCCAGGGAGGTTCCTACGAGCAGTACTTC. Protein sequence: CASSQVQGGSYEQYF.

This clonotype was observed at least ten times. The chain joins TRBV20-1 to TRBJ2-6, with D perhaps being TRBD1 or TRBD2 (5 bases each). Germline CDR1 reads DFQATT; CDR2 reads SNEGSKA (reference sequence). Trimming took 1 base from V and 2 from J, leaving 6 bases between them. There are 14 residues in the CDR3. CDR3 sequence (DNA): TGCAGTGCTAGAGGGGACCCTGGGGCCAACGTCCTGACTTTC. Translation gives CSARGDPGANVLTF.

A word on this clonotype: A much larger clone lies a single base off, so this may be a read error. The V gene is TRBV18, the J gene TRBJ2-7; perhaps TRBD1 as D (5 bases). This CDR3 comprises 14 residues. Deletions cut 1 base from V and 6 bases from J, with 13 bases between. Germline-derived CDR1 and CDR2 are KGHSH and LQKENI. CDR3 bases: TGTGCCAGCTCACCACGGACATTAGCCTGCGAGCAGTACTTC. Protein: CASSPRTLACEQYF.

Many counts were recorded for this clonotype. The chain employs TRBV6-1 and TRBJ1-3; D not resolved. This CDR3 is built from 13 residues. CDR1 and CDR2 (germline): MNHNS, SASEGT. V lost 10 bases and J 0 bases, leaving 10 bases between the germline ends. CDR3 sequence reads: CATQHNSGNTIYF. The CDR3 bases are TGTGCCACCCAGCACAACTCTGGAAACACCATATATTTT.

The sample holds many counts of this clonotype. This rearrangement joins TRBV10-1 to TRBJ2-1; TRBD2 matches at 9 bases. V dropped 4 bases and J dropped 6; count of bases not matched to a gene: 10. The CDR3 runs 16 residues. Looked up from germline, CDR1 is WNHNN and CDR2 is SYGVQD (reference sequence). CDR3 DNA sequence: TGCGCCAGCAGTGTTGCGGGAGGGCCCGGGCTCAATGAGCAGTTCTTC. This encodes CASSVAGGPGLNEQFF.

This clonotype came up many times. This chain uses TRBV28 with TRBJ1-5, with D possibly TRBD1 on 6 matching bases. The CDR3 has 15 amino acids. V lost 7 bases and J lost 8, with 21 bases in between. Germline CDR1 MDHEN, CDR2 SYDVKM. The chain's CDR3 is CASTRLGGGGKPQHF. The CDR3 bases are TGTGCCAGCACCCGACTTGGAGGGGGAGGAAAGCCCCAGCATTTT.

Points on this clonotype: Possible read error: a much larger clone is one base away. This sequence joins TRBV4-2 and TRBJ2-1; 13 nucleotides match TRBD2. V dropped 8 bases and J dropped 6; count of bases not matched to a gene: 7. There are 15 residues in the CDR3. Germline CDR1 reads LGHNA; CDR2 reads YNFKEQ. CDR3 residues: CASGPGLAGLNEQFF. The CDR3 DNA sequence: TGTGCCAGCGGCCCGGGACTAGCGGGACTCAATGAGCAGTTCTTC.

This clonotype was picked up many times. The chain links TRBV15 to TRBJ1-4; unclear D gene. Germline assignment: CDR1 LNHNV and CDR2 YYDKDF (reference sequence). The CDR3 loop spans 12 amino acids. V was trimmed by 4 bases and J by 7 bases, leaving 7 bases between them. The CDR3 DNA reads TGTGCCACCAGCACCCCTCCTGAAAAACTGTTTTTT. Translation gives CATSTPPEKLFF.

This clonotype was detected ten times or more. CDR3 protein: CSVETGTSFDEQYF. Here the CDR3 DNA reads TGCAGCGTTGAGACCGGGACTAGTTTCGACGAGCAGTACTTC. The chain uses TRBV29-1 and TRBJ2-7, with TRBD2 matching over 8 bases. Trimming removed 3 bases from V and 5 bases from J; junction bases left unmatched: 9. Per germline, CDR1 SQVTM and CDR2 ANQGSEA. The CDR3 is 14 amino acids.

This clonotype was seen ten or more times. The V gene is TRBV7-9, the J gene TRBJ2-1; 8 bases line up with TRBD2. Germline CDR1 is SEHNR and CDR2 is FQNEAQ (reference sequence). Trimming removed 2 bases from V and 0 bases from J; junction bases left unmatched: 6. The CDR3 runs 17 residues. This CDR3 reads CASSLLRAGGSYNEQFF. In nucleotides, the CDR3 is TGTGCCAGCAGCTTATTGAGGGCGGGAGGCTCCTACAATGAGCAGTTCTTC. Complete variable domain (other parts from reference TRBV7-9 and TRBJ2-1): DTGVSQNPRHKITKRGQNVTFRCDPISEHNRLYWYRQTLGQGPEFLTYFQNEAQLEKSRLLSDRFSAERPKGSFSTLEIQRTEQGDSAMYLCASSLLRAGGSYNEQFFGPGTRLTVL.